This TCR beta chain was recovered during a study of naive and memory T cell subsets. This clonotype was picked up many times. Its antigen is not known. From the second PCR step, alpha and beta chains were amplified apart. The study, taken as a whole, reports: Over 85% of naive TCR sequences appeared only once after error correction, unlike memory subsets.

The beta constant-region primer was an equimolar mix of two oligonucleotides covering TRBC1 and TRBC2. Ligated cDNA was amplified by four rounds of PCR with nested alpha and beta constant-region primers and SP2. Via MiXCR, TCRdb re-called the UMI-ligation and nested PCR reads, giving one row per CDR3 protein. The sample lists 20,000 to 25,000 distinct CDR3 sequences, 7% to 10% seen once, with approximately 22% in the top ten. V shed 5 bases and J 10 bases; nucleotides not matched to a gene: 5. Germline loops: CDR1 DFQATT, CDR2 SNEGSKA (reference sequence). The CDR3 loop spans 11 amino acids. The chain joins TRBV20-1 to TRBJ2-1; 7 bases are a match to TRBD2. The receptor comes from a human donor in good health. The sample was central memory CD8+ T cells from blood. In nucleotides, the CDR3 is TGCAGTGCTCTCCGGGACTACGAGCAGTTCTTC. Translating gives CSALRDYEQFF.